The 32 T cell receptor beta chains below were found in one sample sequenced in a study of blood T cell repertoires in COVID-19. Profiled with immunoSEQ multiplex PCR; TCRdb holds only in-frame clones, not every one. The data show about 200,000 clones, under 90% seen once. The sequenced sample was peripheral blood. The receptors originated from a person between 65 and 80 years old with COVID-19, enrolled during active disease.

The chain uses TRBV5-8 and TRBJ1-1, with D tentatively TRBD1 (5 bases). The CDR3 is 14 residues long. Germline V gene sequence: CDR1 SGHTS, CDR2 YDEGEE. Trimming took 0 bases from V and 0 from J, leaving 6 bases between them. The CDR3 loop is CASSLAGMNTEAFF. CDR3 bases: TGTGCCAGCAGCTTGGCAGGGATGAACACTGAAGCTTTCTTT.

Remarks on this clone: The junction differs from germline at one of its ends, possibly a read error. The chain is built from TRBV5-4 and TRBJ1-1; the D gene is possibly TRBD1 (6 bases). The CDR3 sequence is 15 residues long. Germline assignment: CDR1 SGHNT and CDR2 YYREEE (reference sequence). The CDR3 DNA reads as TGTGCCAGCAGCTCCAGGGGCCCATGGAACGCTGAAGCTTTCTTT. The encoded protein is CASSSRGPWNAEAFF.

This chain links TRBV11-3 with TRBJ2-2, with a weak D call TRBD1 (6 bases). The V gene's germline CDR1 is SGHNT and CDR2 YENEEA. V lost 5 bases to trimming and J lost 0 bases, with 10 bases between them. The CDR3 is 15 amino acids. The CDR3 coding sequence is TGTGCCAGCAGCCCCGGGACAACGAACACCGGGGAGCTGTTTTTT. Protein sequence: CASSPGTTNTGELFF.

This clone was counted only a few times. The chain employs TRBV19 and TRBJ2-1, with a possible D match to TRBD2 (5 bases). Trimming shortened V by 1 base and J by 8 bases, and 12 bases separated the two germline ends. Germline CDR1 reads LNHDA; CDR2 reads SQIVND (reference sequence). This CDR3 is 14 amino acids long. The CDR3 DNA follows: TGTGCCAGTAGTATAGTCGATGGAGGTTATGAGCAGTTCTTC. Encoded protein: CASSIVDGGYEQFF.

This clone was observed a single time. V and J are TRBV28 and TRBJ2-5; no definite D call. This CDR3 comprises 11 residues. Germline CDR1 reads MDHEN; CDR2 reads SYDVKM. V was clipped by 11 bases and J by 5 bases, with 12 bases between them. For the CDR3, the DNA is TGTGCCGTCACATTGGAGGAGACCCAGTACTTC. It codes for CAVTLEETQYF. Full variable domain (rest looked up from reference TRBV28 and TRBJ2-5): DVKVTQSSRYLVKRTGEKVFLECVQDMDHENMFWYRQDPGLGLRLIYFSYDVKMKEKGDIPEGYSVSREKKERFSLILESASTNQTSMYLCAVTLEETQYFGPGTRLLVL.

The genes are TRBV10-3 and TRBJ2-5; 7 nucleotides align to TRBD1. Unmatched junction bases numbered 4, after V lost 4 bases and J lost 2 bases. The CDR3 has 14 residues. From germline, CDR1 is ENHRY and CDR2 SYGVKD. CDR3 sequence reads: CAISGGTEQETQYF. The CDR3 coding sequence is TGTGCCATCAGTGGTGGGACAGAACAAGAGACCCAGTACTTC.

This rearrangement joins TRBV20-1 to TRBJ2-7; 8 bases line up with TRBD1. Unmatched junction bases numbered 3, after V lost 5 bases and J lost 9 bases. In germline, CDR1 is DFQATT, CDR2 SNEGSKA (reference sequence). The CDR3 runs 10 residues. The CDR3 DNA reads as TGCAGTGCTCGGGACAGGTTGCAGTACTTC. Its translation: CSARDRLQYF.

For the CDR3, the DNA is TGCGCCAGCACCCATAACCGGGCAGGGGTGGATGAGCAGTTCTTC. Protein product: CASTHNRAGVDEQFF. The chain couples TRBV5-1 to TRBJ2-1, with TRBD1 as a possible D gene (6 bases). The CDR3 sequence is 15 residues long. V dropped 6 bases and J dropped 8 bases, with 21 bases sitting between them. Looked up from germline, CDR1 is SGHRS and CDR2 is YFSETQ.

The chain is built from TRBV4-2 and TRBJ2-2; 10 positions agree with TRBD2. Trimming cost V 0 bases and J 4 bases; bases outside gene matches: 5. This CDR3 has 17 residues. The germline V gene encodes CDR1 LGHNA and CDR2 YNFKEQ. The CDR3 spells CASSQDERTSGTGELFF. Written as DNA, the CDR3 is TGTGCCAGCAGCCAAGATGAAAGGACTAGCGGCACCGGGGAGCTGTTTTTT.

The gene calls are TRBV7-9 and TRBJ1-4, with D uncertain. The CDR3 has 14 residues. Germline loops: CDR1 SEHNR, CDR2 FQNEAQ (reference sequence). V dropped 5 bases and J dropped 8 bases, with 15 bases sitting between them. Here the CDR3 DNA reads TGTGCCAGCAGCCACGATACCCTTAGAGAAAAACTGTTTTTT. Its translation: CASSHDTLREKLFF.

The chain carries TRBV7-2 and TRBJ2-1; D might be TRBD1 (7 bases). CDR3 length equals 15 residues. Looked up from germline, CDR1 is SGHTA and CDR2 is FQGNSA. The V end was cut by 1 base, the J end by 10 bases, with 17 bases between. Here the CDR3 DNA reads TGTGCCAGCAGCTTAGATTCAGGGGGGTTTGAAGAGCAGTTCTTC. Amino acids: CASSLDSGGFEEQFF.

The V and J genes are TRBV7-9 and TRBJ2-7; TRBD2 agrees at 10 bases. V shed 5 bases and J 7 bases; nucleotides not matched to a gene: 11. Germline V lookup: CDR1 SEHNR, CDR2 FQNEAQ (reference sequence). The CDR3 consists of 15 residues. CDR3 DNA sequence: TGTGCCAGCAGCCGAGTGACTAGCGGGTGGCTGGAGCAGTACTTC. Its protein product is CASSRVTSGWLEQYF.

The rearrangement links TRBV5-8 to TRBJ1-1; D call uncertain. V lost 7 bases, J lost 5 bases, and 15 bases lay in between. CDR1 and CDR2 (germline): SGHTS, YDEGEE. CDR3 length: 13 amino acids. In DNA form, the CDR3 reads TGTGCCAGCTCTGCCGCGGTGCGGACTGAAGCTTTCTTT. Translation gives CASSAAVRTEAFF.

The V gene is TRBV5-6, the J gene TRBJ2-7; the match to TRBD2 covers 7 bases. The CDR3 contains 15 residues. Germline V CDR1 and CDR2: SGHDT, YYEEEE. V was clipped by 0 bases and J by 2 bases; unmatched bases: 5. The CDR3 nucleotides are TGTGCCAGCAGCTTGGTGGCTAGCGGACCCTACGAGCAGTACTTC. Its protein is CASSLVASGPYEQYF.

The chain joins TRBV5-1 to TRBJ2-2, with D perhaps TRBD1 (6 bases). The V gene's germline CDR1 is SGHRS and CDR2 YFSETQ. Trimming removed 0 bases at V and 1 base at J, with 10 bases between. The CDR3 is made up of 16 amino acids. The CDR3 bases are TGCGCCAGCAGCTTGGCCACAGGGTTGAACACCGGGGAGCTGTTTTTT. Protein product: CASSLATGLNTGELFF.

This chain uses TRBV19 with TRBJ2-7; the match to TRBD2 covers 8 bases. Germline values: CDR1 LNHDA, CDR2 SQIVND (reference sequence). The CDR3 spans 16 residues. With 1 base clipped from V and 2 bases from J, the junction kept 7 bases outside the gene matches. CDR3 coding DNA: TGTGCCAGTAGTATAGGTTCGGGAGGGGTCGCCTACGAGCAGTACTTC. It yields the protein CASSIGSGGVAYEQYF.

The V call is TRBV10-3, the J call TRBJ2-5; 11 nucleotides match TRBD2. There are 16 residues in the CDR3. CDR1 is ENHRY, CDR2 SYGVKD, per germline. V shed 6 bases, J shed 1 base, and the junction held 7 bases outside the gene matches. Written as DNA, the CDR3 is TGTGCCATCAGCGCGGGGACTAGCGGCGCCCAAGAGACCCAGTACTTC. Its protein is CAISAGTSGAQETQYF.

The rearrangement uses TRBV5-1 and TRBJ2-7; 8 bases fit TRBD1. Germline V CDR1 and CDR2: SGHRS, YFSETQ. The CDR3 runs 16 residues. V shed 3 bases and J 5 bases; nucleotides not matched to a gene: 13. The CDR3 loop is CASSSKLPGGADEQYF. The CDR3, as DNA: TGCGCCAGCAGCTCCAAACTCCCAGGGGGCGCAGACGAGCAGTACTTC.

The table lists this clone with a count of one. The gene calls are TRBV11-2 and TRBJ2-3, with a weak D call TRBD1 (7 bases). The CDR3 contains 15 residues. Germline V gene lookup returns CDR1 SGHAT and CDR2 FQNNGV. The V end was cut by 2 bases, the J end by 3 bases, with 12 bases between. The CDR3 region is CASSLLQGRTDTQYF. In nucleotides, the CDR3 is TGTGCCAGCAGCTTATTACAGGGGAGGACAGATACGCAGTATTTT.

This clone was counted ten times or more. The chain uses TRBV6-6 and TRBJ2-5; weak D call: TRBD1 (5 bases). The CDR3 has 13 amino acids. From germline, CDR1 is MNHNY and CDR2 SVGAGI (reference sequence). V was cut by 2 bases and J by 5 bases, with 9 bases left in between. Here the CDR3 reads CASSYSRAETQYF. The DNA for the CDR3 is TGTGCCAGCAGTTACAGCAGGGCTGAGACCCAGTACTTC.

This sequence joins TRBV7-2 and TRBJ2-5; unclear D gene. V lost 1 base and J 10 bases, leaving 7 bases between the germline ends. The CDR3 loop spans 11 amino acids. Germline V gene lookup returns CDR1 SGHTA and CDR2 FQGNSA. The CDR3, as DNA: TGTGCCAGCAGCTTAGAATCCCGCCAGTACTTC. Its protein is CASSLESRQYF.

V usage is TRBV3-1 (or the pseudogene TRBV3-2) and J usage is TRBJ1-5, with 9 bases identical to TRBD1. Trimming took 1 base from V and 1 from J; bases not matched to a gene: 5. This CDR3 has 17 residues. Germline V gene data show CDR1 as LGHDT and CDR2 as YNNKEL (reference sequence). The CDR3 spells CASSQGWDRVSNQPQHF. In nucleotides, the CDR3 is TGTGCCAGCAGCCAAGGATGGGACAGGGTGAGCAATCAGCCCCAGCATTTT.

The chain is built from TRBV7-2 and TRBJ2-3; 7 nucleotides line up with TRBD1. The CDR3 is 16 amino acids. Germline V gene lookup returns CDR1 SGHTA and CDR2 FQGNSA. Trimming at V came to 3 bases and at J to 2 bases, leaving 8 bases not matched to a gene. CDR3 sequence reads: CASSLKGQRPTDTQYF. The CDR3 nucleotides are TGTGCCAGCAGCTTGAAGGGACAGAGGCCCACAGATACGCAGTATTTT.

This clone occurred once. The J gene is TRBJ2-2, the V gene TRBV27, with 7 positions matching TRBD2. The ends lost 4 bases at V and 1 base at J; junction bases unmatched: 3. CDR1 is MNHEY, CDR2 SMNVEV, per germline (reference sequence). The CDR3 runs to 15 residues. CDR3: CASSSGGGNTGELFF. The CDR3 DNA reads TGTGCCAGCAGTTCGGGCGGGGGGAACACCGGGGAGCTGTTTTTT.

The chain's CDR3 is CASSVGRGTGQPQHF. The CDR3, as DNA: TGTGCCAGTAGTGTGGGGCGTGGGACAGGTCAGCCCCAGCATTTT. The chain links TRBV19 to TRBJ1-5, with 8 bases identical to TRBD1. CDR1 is LNHDA, CDR2 SQIVND, per germline (reference sequence). The CDR3 loop spans 15 amino acids. V was pared by 5 bases and J by 6 bases, with 9 bases of the junction left unmatched.

The chain carries TRBV6-1 and TRBJ2-3; TRBD2 matches 12 bases. Germline CDR1 reads MNHNS; CDR2 reads SASEGT. CDR3 length equals 18 residues. V shed 4 bases and J 4 bases; nucleotides not matched to a gene: 12. The CDR3 sequence is CASSVVRYGLAGPDTQYF. DNA for the CDR3: TGTGCCAGCAGTGTGGTACGGTATGGACTAGCGGGACCAGATACGCAGTATTTT.

The chain is built from TRBV5-1 and TRBJ2-7; 10 nucleotides match TRBD2. There are 16 residues in the CDR3. V lost 0 bases to trimming and J lost 2 bases; unmatched junction nucleotides: 5. CDR1 SGHRS and CDR2 YFSETQ come from the germline V gene. DNA of the CDR3: TGCGCCAGCAGCTTGGAAGTAGCGGGAGGCCCCTACGAGCAGTACTTC. Translating gives CASSLEVAGGPYEQYF.

CDR3 residues: CASSLGTRNTGELFF. Written as DNA, the CDR3 is TGCGCCAGCAGCTTGGGGACACGTAACACCGGGGAGCTGTTTTTT. The chain employs TRBV5-1 and TRBJ2-2, with D possibly being TRBD1 (5 bases). The CDR3 has 15 amino acids. Germline CDR1 SGHRS, CDR2 YFSETQ. V lost 0 bases and J lost 2, with 8 bases in between.

The chain carries TRBV28 and TRBJ2-4, with 8 positions matching TRBD1. Germline V gene sequence: CDR1 MDHEN, CDR2 SYDVKM. The J segment lost 6 bases and the V segment lost 6 bases, leaving 16 bases of the junction unmatched. The CDR3 is 17 residues long. CDR3 amino acids: CASSPNSGQASRNIQYF. CDR3 nucleotide sequence: TGTGCCAGCAGCCCGAACTCGGGACAGGCCAGTAGAAACATTCAGTACTTC.

The chain has TRBV18 and TRBJ2-1, with D perhaps matching TRBD1 (5 bases). The germline gives CDR1 KGHSH, CDR2 LQKENI. With 6 bases removed from V and 5 bases from J, the gap between germline ends came to 8 bases. CDR3 length equals 12 residues. The CDR3 reads CASSLTDNEQFF. CDR3 in DNA: TGTGCCAGCTCCCTGACAGACAATGAGCAGTTCTTC. Looking up the rest from reference TRBV18 and TRBJ2-1 gives the full variable domain: NAGVMQNPRHLVRRRGQEARLRCSPMKGHSHVYWYRQLPEEGLKFMVYLQKENIIDESGMPKERFSAEFPKEGPSILRIQQVVRGDSAAYFCASSLTDNEQFFGPGTRLTVL.

Only a few counts were recorded for this clone. This sequence joins TRBV28 and TRBJ1-1; a possible D gene is TRBD1 (5 bases). This CDR3 comprises 15 residues. V was pared by 8 bases and J by 2 bases, with 18 bases between. From germline, CDR1 is MDHEN and CDR2 SYDVKM. The CDR3 region is CASLGGPLVNTEAFF. CDR3 in DNA: TGTGCCAGCCTGGGGGGACCGCTCGTTAACACTGAAGCTTTCTTT.

V is TRBV18 and J is TRBJ1-4, with D possibly TRBD1 on 6 matching bases. CDR1 and CDR2 (germline): KGHSH, LQKENI. The CDR3 is 14 residues long. V was shortened by 2 bases and J by 5 bases, with 9 bases between the two germline ends. CDR3 bases: TGTGCCAGCTCACCAGTCACAGGGAATGAAAAACTGTTTTTT. The encoded protein is CASSPVTGNEKLFF. The complete variable domain, with remaining parts taken from reference TRBV18 and TRBJ1-4, reads NAGVMQNPRHLVRRRGQEARLRCSPMKGHSHVYWYRQLPEEGLKFMVYLQKENIIDESGMPKERFSAEFPKEGPSILRIQQVVRGDSAAYFCASSPVTGNEKLFFGSGTQLSVL.